The 6 T cell receptor beta chains below were found in one sample sequenced in a study of blood T cell repertoires in COVID-19. TCRdb's table, derived via immunoSEQ multiplex PCR, lists solely in-frame clones and lacks some. The sample contains over 150,000 clones, roughly four fifths of which appear only once. The sample was peripheral blood. These receptors were obtained from a woman aged 55-69 years with acute or convalescent COVID-19.

The chain couples TRBV19 to TRBJ1-2; D unclear. V lost 4 bases and J 1 base, leaving 10 bases between the germline ends. CDR3 length equals 14 residues. Germline assignment: CDR1 LNHDA and CDR2 SQIVND (reference sequence). The DNA of the CDR3 is TGTGCCAGTAGTACGCAGACTGGTAACTATGGCTACACCTTC. Amino acids: CASSTQTGNYGYTF.

This chain joins TRBV9 and TRBJ2-2; TRBD2 is a possible D gene (5 bases). Germline V gene data show CDR1 as SGDLS and CDR2 as YYNGEE. V was trimmed by 0 bases and J by 2 bases, leaving 17 bases between them. The CDR3 consists of 18 residues. In nucleotides, the CDR3 is TGTGCCAGCAGCGTAGGGAGGTCGGCGGGCCTCAACACCGGGGAGCTGTTTTTT. Amino acids: CASSVGRSAGLNTGELFF.

This chain joins TRBV11-2 and TRBJ1-3; TRBD1 might be the D (5 bases). The ends were cut back, 5 bases at V and 0 bases at J, with 17 bases in the middle. The CDR3 length is 17 residues. The germline CDR1 and CDR2 sequences are SGHAT and FQNNGV. The CDR3 is CASSPAGVVPSGNTIYF. The CDR3 DNA reads TGTGCCAGCAGCCCCGCGGGGGTAGTTCCCTCTGGAAACACCATATATTTT.

The V call is TRBV4-2, the J call TRBJ1-1; a weak D match, TRBD1 (6 bases). CDR1 and CDR2 (germline): LGHNA, YNFKEQ. Trimming took 1 base from V and 1 from J, leaving 10 bases between them. This CDR3 spans 15 amino acids. The CDR3 DNA sequence: TGTGCCAGCAGCCAAGCATGGACAGAGAACACTGAAGCTTTCTTT. Protein sequence: CASSQAWTENTEAFF.

The V call is TRBV20-1, the J call TRBJ1-6, with D unresolved. The V gene's germline CDR1 is DFQATT and CDR2 SNEGSKA (reference sequence). The CDR3 totals 15 residues. Trimming took off 3 bases at V and 7 bases at J, with 16 bases between the two ends. CDR3 DNA: TGCAGTGCTAGTCCCGGCCCCTCGCGGAATTCACCCCTCCACTTT. The encoded protein is CSASPGPSRNSPLHF.

The chain carries TRBV7-9 and TRBJ1-5, with a tentative D call TRBD1 (5 bases). The CDR3 consists of 16 residues. CDR1 is SEHNR, CDR2 FQNEAQ, per germline (reference sequence). Trimming removed 1 base from V and 5 bases from J, with 15 bases in between. CDR3 nucleotides: TGTGCCAGCAGCTTAGGAGGTGGGGCCATAGATCAGCCCCAGCATTTT. Protein: CASSLGGGAIDQPQHF. The variable domain in full, with the rest retrieved from reference TRBV7-9 and TRBJ1-5, is DTGVSQNPRHKITKRGQNVTFRCDPISEHNRLYWYRQTLGQGPEFLTYFQNEAQLEKSRLLSDRFSAERPKGSFSTLEIQRTEQGDSAMYLCASSLGGGAIDQPQHFGDGTRLSIL.